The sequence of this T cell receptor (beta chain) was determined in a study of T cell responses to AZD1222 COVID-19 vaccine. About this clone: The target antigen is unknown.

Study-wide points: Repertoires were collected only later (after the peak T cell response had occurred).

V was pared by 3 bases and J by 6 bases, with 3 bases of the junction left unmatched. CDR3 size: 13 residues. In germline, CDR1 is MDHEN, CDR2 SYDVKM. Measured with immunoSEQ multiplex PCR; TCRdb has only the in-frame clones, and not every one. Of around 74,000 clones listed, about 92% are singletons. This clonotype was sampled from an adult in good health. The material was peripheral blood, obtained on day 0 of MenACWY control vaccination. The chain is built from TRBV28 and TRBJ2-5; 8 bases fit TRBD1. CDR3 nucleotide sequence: TGTGCCAGCAGTTTGACAGGGGTGAAGACCCAGTACTTC. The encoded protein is CASSLTGVKTQYF.